The 32 T cell receptor beta chains below come from one sample, sequenced in a study of CD4 T cells in relation to SARS-CoV-2 and coronaviruses. Sequenced by immunoSEQ multiplex PCR; TCRdb stores in-frame clones only, minus some. The table includes about 36,000 clones, approximately 80% detected once. These TCRs' antigens remain unknown. The sample was naive CD4+ T cells from PBMCs, cultured in vitro. Subset meaning: naive CD4+ T cells isolated by negative enrichment. The receptors come from an adult with COVID-19.

V usage is TRBV27 and J usage is TRBJ2-1, with unresolved D. Trimming shortened V by 5 bases and J by 0 bases, and 8 bases separated the two germline ends. CDR1 is MNHEY and CDR2 is SMNVEV in the germline V gene (reference sequence). The CDR3 sequence is 14 residues long. The CDR3 reads CASSLISSYNEQFF. The CDR3 DNA is TGTGCCAGCAGTCTAATAAGCTCCTACAATGAGCAGTTCTTC.

The chain recombines TRBV11-2 with TRBJ2-5; D is undetermined. Trimming removed 5 bases from V and 4 bases from J, with 17 bases in between. The CDR3 is 15 amino acids. The germline CDR1 and CDR2 sequences are SGHAT and FQNNGV. The CDR3 region has the DNA TGTGCCAGCAGCAGTTCGGTAGGCTTCCCAGAGACCCAGTACTTC. Translated, it gives CASSSSVGFPETQYF.

The V call is TRBV3-1 (or the pseudogene TRBV3-2), the J call TRBJ2-2; 8 bases map to TRBD1. The CDR3 length is 14 residues. The V segment lost 4 bases and the J segment 6 bases; nucleotides outside the gene matches: 4. Per the germline V gene, CDR1 is LGHDT and CDR2 is YNNKEL (reference sequence). The CDR3 DNA sequence: TGTGCCAGCAGCCCCAGGGGGCATGCCGGGGAGCTGTTTTTT. Encoded protein: CASSPRGHAGELFF.

This chain connects TRBV5-4 to TRBJ1-1; 9 nucleotides agree with TRBD1. V trimming: 4 bases; J trimming: 5 bases; junction bases outside the gene matches: 12. Germline assignment: CDR1 SGHNT and CDR2 YYREEE (reference sequence). CDR3 length: 16 amino acids. The CDR3 region has the DNA TGTGCCAGCAGCGTCCCGGGACAGGGCCCGGGGACTGAAGCTTTCTTT. It codes for CASSVPGQGPGTEAFF.

The CDR3, as DNA: TGCGCCAGCAGCCAGGCGGACTCGGCCTACGAGCAGTACTTC. Encoded protein: CASSQADSAYEQYF. The gene calls are TRBV4-1 and TRBJ2-7; the D gene is possibly TRBD2 (5 bases). The V and J ends lost 3 bases and 2 bases respectively, with 11 bases between them. The CDR3 has 14 residues. The V gene's germline CDR1 is MGHRA and CDR2 YSYEKL.

This clone was observed a handful of times. The V and J genes are TRBV3-1 (or the pseudogene TRBV3-2) and TRBJ2-1; 10 bases match TRBD2. Germline V gene sequence: CDR1 LGHDT, CDR2 YNNKEL (reference sequence). CDR3 length equals 16 residues. V lost 2 bases and J lost 10; bases outside the gene matches: 11. In DNA form, the CDR3 reads TGTGCCAGCAGCCAAAAAGGACTAGCGGCAGACAGGGAGCAGTTCTTC. This gives the protein CASSQKGLAADREQFF.

The rearrangement joins TRBV7-3 to TRBJ2-1; D remains unclear. Looked up from germline, CDR1 is SGHTA and CDR2 is FQGTGA. The CDR3 runs 11 residues. V was shortened by 5 bases and J by 5 bases, with 4 bases between the two germline ends. The CDR3 region is CASSINNEQFF. As DNA, the CDR3 is TGTGCCAGCAGCATAAACAATGAGCAGTTCTTC.

The rearrangement links TRBV30 to TRBJ2-1; TRBD1 matches at 8 bases. V lost 0 bases to trimming and J lost 2 bases; unmatched junction nucleotides: 6. This CDR3 contains 16 residues. Germline V lookup: CDR1 GTSNPN, CDR2 SVGIG (reference sequence). The chain's CDR3 is CAWSVLPGQAYNEQFF. For the CDR3, the DNA is TGTGCCTGGAGTGTACTTCCGGGACAGGCCTACAATGAGCAGTTCTTC.

The chain employs TRBV19 and TRBJ2-2; 15 nucleotides align to TRBD2. V shed 3 bases, J shed 4 bases, and the junction held 12 bases outside the gene matches. This CDR3 is built from 20 residues. CDR1 is LNHDA and CDR2 is SQIVND in the germline V gene (reference sequence). The CDR3 DNA reads as TGTGCCAGTAGTATCGTCGGACTAGCGGGAGGGCTAATTCGCACCGGGGAGCTGTTTTTT. Protein product: CASSIVGLAGGLIRTGELFF. The complete variable domain, with remaining parts taken from reference TRBV19 and TRBJ2-2, reads DGGITQSPKYLFRKEGQNVTLSCEQNLNHDAMYWYRQDPGQGLRLIYYSQIVNDFQKGDIAEGYSVSREKKESFPLTVTSAQKNPTAFYLCASSIVGLAGGLIRTGELFFGEGSRLTVL.

J is TRBJ2-5 and V is TRBV6-5, with unresolved D. CDR3 length: 14 residues. CDR1 and CDR2 from the germline V gene are MNHEY and SVGAGI. Trimming pared 6 bases from V and 2 bases from J, leaving 13 bases between. The CDR3 protein is CASRTRPRQETQYF. The CDR3 DNA reads as TGTGCCAGCAGGACAAGACCCCGTCAAGAGACCCAGTACTTC.

The chain recombines TRBV5-4 with TRBJ2-3; 7 bases align to TRBD2. The CDR3 loop spans 14 amino acids. The V gene end was trimmed by 1 base and the J gene end by 5 bases; junction bases not matched to a gene: 4. The germline V gene has CDR1 SGHNT and CDR2 YYREEE (reference sequence). The CDR3 loop reads CASSLLAGEDTQYF. For the CDR3, the DNA is TGTGCCAGCAGCTTGCTTGCGGGAGAAGATACGCAGTATTTT.

In nucleotides, the CDR3 is TGCAGCGTACACGTAAACTCCTACGAGCAGTACTTC. This sequence encodes CSVHVNSYEQYF. This sequence joins TRBV29-1 and TRBJ2-7; D unresolved. V was clipped by 6 bases and J by 0 bases, with 9 bases between them. The CDR3 runs 12 residues. Germline-derived CDR1 and CDR2 are SQVTM and ANQGSEA.

This clone was picked up a small number of times. The chain uses TRBV5-4 and TRBJ2-2, with D possibly matching TRBD2 (6 bases). The CDR3 has 16 amino acids. Germline assignment: CDR1 SGHNT and CDR2 YYREEE (reference sequence). Trimming cost V 0 bases and J 5 bases, with 14 bases left between them. The CDR3 DNA reads TGTGCCAGCAGCTTGGGACTCGGAGGGCAGACCGGGGAGCTGTTTTTT. Translated, it gives CASSLGLGGQTGELFF.

V usage is TRBV9 and J usage is TRBJ1-6; the match to TRBD1 covers 8 bases. Germline CDR1 and CDR2: SGDLS and YYNGEE. Trimming cost V 3 bases and J 8 bases; bases outside gene matches: 10. CDR3 size: 16 residues. The CDR3: CASSEDRQGSHSPLHF. In nucleotides, the CDR3 is TGTGCCAGCAGCGAGGACCGACAGGGGAGTCATTCACCCCTCCACTTT.

V gene TRBV2 combines with J gene TRBJ2-3, with 7 positions matching TRBD1. Germline assignment: CDR1 SNHLY and CDR2 FYNNEI. The CDR3 has 15 amino acids. Germline trimming cut 10 bases from V and 5 bases from J; bases unmatched to any gene: 15. The CDR3 DNA follows: TGTGCCATCGAAGGGGGCTCCCAGGTGAGAGATACGCAGTATTTT. This codes for CAIEGGSQVRDTQYF. Together with reference TRBV2 and TRBJ2-3, the CDR3 gives the full variable domain: EPEVTQTPSHQVTQMGQEVILRCVPISNHLYFYWYRQILGQKVEFLVSFYNNEISEKSEIFDDQFSVERPDGSNFTLKIRSTKLEDSAMYFCAIEGGSQVRDTQYFGPGTRLTVL.

The chain uses TRBV6-2 or TRBV6-3 and TRBJ2-3, with no clear D. Per the germline V gene, CDR1 is MNHEY and CDR2 is SVGEGT. V lost 0 bases, J lost 6 bases, and 13 bases lay in between. The length of the CDR3 is 15 residues. Here the CDR3 DNA reads TGTGCCAGCAGTTACTCGAGCCCCCCCGGGGATACGCAGTATTTT. Translated, it gives CASSYSSPPGDTQYF.

J is TRBJ1-1 and V is TRBV3-1 (or the pseudogene TRBV3-2); D gene uncertain. The V end lost 5 bases, the J end lost 1 base, and 8 bases lay between the germline ends. CDR3 length: 13 amino acids. Germline loops: CDR1 LGHDT, CDR2 YNNKEL (reference sequence). In DNA, the CDR3 is TGTGCCAGCAGCTCGACACAGAACACTGAAGCTTTCTTT. This sequence encodes CASSSTQNTEAFF.

The chain employs TRBV28 and TRBJ1-4; TRBD1 is a possible D gene (5 bases). CDR1 and CDR2 (germline): MDHEN, SYDVKM. The CDR3 is 15 residues long. Between the trimmed V and J ends, which lost 5 bases and 7 bases, there was a span of 17 bases. The CDR3 DNA follows: TGTGCCAGCAGTCCCGGGGGTAGTGGTCGTGAAAAACTGTTTTTT. Protein: CASSPGGSGREKLFF. Variable domain in full (rest from reference TRBV28 and TRBJ1-4): DVKVTQSSRYLVKRTGEKVFLECVQDMDHENMFWYRQDPGLGLRLIYFSYDVKMKEKGDIPEGYSVSREKKERFSLILESASTNQTSMYLCASSPGGSGREKLFFGSGTQLSVL.

This clone was seen just once. This chain connects TRBV13 to TRBJ2-3, with 15 bases fitting TRBD2. Per germline, CDR1 PRHDT and CDR2 FYEKMQ (reference sequence). Losses at the gene ends were 4 bases for V and 7 bases for J; bases not matched to a gene: 6. The CDR3 consists of 16 residues. For the CDR3, the DNA is TGTGCCAGCAGCTCCCGGACTAGCGGGAGGGCAAATACGCAGTATTTT. Translated, it gives CASSSRTSGRANTQYF.

This chain connects TRBV7-8 to TRBJ2-7; D is unresolved. CDR3 size: 11 residues. The V gene's germline CDR1 is SGHVS and CDR2 FQNEAQ. With 3 bases removed from V and 6 bases from J, the gap between germline ends came to 6 bases. CDR3 nucleotides: TGTGCCAGCAGCTTTTCGGTCGAGCAGTACTTC. Its protein product is CASSFSVEQYF.

This chain uses TRBV7-9 with TRBJ2-7, with a weak D call TRBD1 (5 bases). CDR1 is SEHNR, CDR2 FQNEAQ, per germline (reference sequence). The germline V and J ends were trimmed by 8 bases and 7 bases, with 12 bases remaining between them. The CDR3 length is 11 residues. CDR3 loop: CASGQGEEQYF. The DNA of the CDR3 is TGTGCCAGCGGGCAAGGGGAAGAGCAGTACTTC.

This chain connects TRBV3-1 (or the pseudogene TRBV3-2) to TRBJ2-3; 13 bases are shared with TRBD2. The V and J ends lost 4 bases and 1 base, in that order; junction bases with no gene match: 11. Germline V gene data show CDR1 as LGHDT and CDR2 as YNNKEL (reference sequence). The CDR3 loop spans 19 amino acids. The CDR3 DNA sequence: TGTGCCAGCAGCCCAAGACTAGCGGGAGGTAGTCAGGGCACAGATACGCAGTATTTT. This sequence encodes CASSPRLAGGSQGTDTQYF.

The V and J genes are TRBV5-1 and TRBJ1-2; TRBD1 might be the D (6 bases). This CDR3 region has 13 residues. Germline V gene lookup returns CDR1 SGHRS and CDR2 YFSETQ. V lost 3 bases to trimming and J lost 5 bases, with 11 bases between them. CDR3 loop: CASSSTGLYGYTF. CDR3 bases: TGCGCCAGCAGCTCGACAGGCCTGTATGGCTACACCTTC.

In regard to this clone: No conserved phenylalanine or tryptophan is present at the end of the CDR3, so a read error is the likely explanation. Because the CDR3's place on the DNA is in doubt, the DNA is left out and the CDR3 is given as listed by TCRdb. This sequence joins TRBV30 and TRBJ1-1. The CDR3 numbers 13 amino acids, ends counted. Per the germline V gene, CDR1 is GTSNPN and CDR2 is SVGIG (reference sequence). The CDR3 protein is CAWSVRTDTGLAV.

The CDR3 loop is CASSAILIETQYF. For the CDR3, the DNA is TGTGCCAGCAGTGCTATCCTAATCGAGACCCAGTACTTC. J is TRBJ2-5 and V is TRBV2, with D unclear. V shed 4 bases and J shed 5 bases, with 11 bases lying between them. The CDR3 consists of 13 residues. Germline V gene sequence: CDR1 SNHLY, CDR2 FYNNEI.

The V call is TRBV5-1, the J call TRBJ2-7; D remains unclear. Germline CDR1 reads SGHRS; CDR2 reads YFSETQ. This CDR3 has 14 amino acids. The V end was cut by 0 bases, the J end by 5 bases, with 12 bases between. The CDR3 protein is CASSLVSQIDEQYF. As DNA, the CDR3 is TGCGCCAGCAGCTTGGTGTCGCAGATCGACGAGCAGTACTTC. The whole variable domain, remainder taken from reference TRBV5-1 and TRBJ2-7, is KAGVTQTPRYLIKTRGQQVTLSCSPISGHRSVSWYQQTPGQGLQFLFEYFSETQRNKGNFPGRFSGRQFSNSRSEMNVSTLELGDSALYLCASSLVSQIDEQYFGPGTRLTVT.

This chain connects TRBV2 to TRBJ2-3; TRBD1 matches 8 bases. Germline-derived CDR1 and CDR2 are SNHLY and FYNNEI. Trimming took 7 bases from V and 4 from J; bases not matched to a gene: 19. This CDR3 has 18 amino acids. CDR3 in amino acids: CASIPASDREYRADTQYF. For the CDR3, the DNA is TGTGCCAGCATCCCTGCCTCGGACAGGGAGTACCGGGCAGATACGCAGTATTTT. The full variable domain, in which reference TRBV2 and TRBJ2-3 provide the parts outside the CDR3, is EPEVTQTPSHQVTQMGQEVILRCVPISNHLYFYWYRQILGQKVEFLVSFYNNEISEKSEIFDDQFSVERPDGSNFTLKIRSTKLEDSAMYFCASIPASDREYRADTQYFGPGTRLTVL.

The chain uses TRBV28 and TRBJ1-5, with a possible D match to TRBD1 (5 bases). Trimming removed 5 bases at V and 4 bases at J, with 9 bases between. Germline CDR1 reads MDHEN; CDR2 reads SYDVKM. This CDR3 comprises 13 residues. The CDR3 sequence: CASSPRQNQPQHF. The CDR3 region has the DNA TGTGCCAGCAGTCCCCGACAGAATCAGCCCCAGCATTTT.

The chain carries TRBV28 and TRBJ1-1, with D unresolved. V was trimmed by 2 bases and J by 7 bases, leaving 8 bases between them. The CDR3 consists of 12 residues. CDR1 MDHEN and CDR2 SYDVKM come from the germline V gene. The CDR3 region has the DNA TGTGCCAGCAGTTTACGGTTGGGTGAAGCTTTCTTT. It codes for CASSLRLGEAFF.

The chain has TRBV28 and TRBJ1-5; 7 nucleotides agree with TRBD1. The V gene end was trimmed by 4 bases and the J gene end by 5 bases; junction bases not matched to a gene: 8. The CDR3 length is 15 residues. The V gene's germline CDR1 is MDHEN and CDR2 SYDVKM. The CDR3 spells CASSSRAGGYQPQHF. The CDR3, as DNA: TGTGCCAGCAGTTCCCGGGCAGGGGGTTATCAGCCCCAGCATTTT.

The chain carries TRBV9 and TRBJ2-5; perhaps D is TRBD1 or TRBD2 (7 bases each). Trimming took off 3 bases at V and 5 bases at J, with 17 bases between the two ends. The CDR3 loop spans 15 amino acids. In germline, CDR1 is SGDLS, CDR2 YYNGEE. CDR3 DNA sequence: TGTGCCAGCAGCGCCAGCGGGGCAGGGGGGGAGACCCAGTACTTC. As protein: CASSASGAGGETQYF.

The chain has TRBV6-2 or TRBV6-3 and TRBJ2-1, with TRBD2 identical over 13 bases. CDR1 is MNHEY and CDR2 is SVGEGT in the germline V gene. The ends lost 6 bases at V and 7 bases at J; junction bases unmatched: 3. This CDR3 has 14 residues. The CDR3 DNA reads as TGTGCCAGCAGCTGGACTAGCGGGAGAAATGAGCAGTTCTTC. Translating it yields CASSWTSGRNEQFF.